These 26 T cell receptor beta chains share one sample of origin, sequenced in a study of blood T cell repertoires in COVID-19. This table comes from immunoSEQ multiplex PCR, and its TCRdb copy is limited to in-frame clones, with some not included. The profile shows about 440,000 clones, about 91% of them singletons. The sample taken for sequencing was peripheral blood. Receptor source: a woman aged 45-65 years with COVID-19, enrolled during active disease.

This sequence joins TRBV3-1 (or the pseudogene TRBV3-2) and TRBJ2-1; 10 nucleotides align to TRBD2. The CDR3 contains 17 residues. The germline V gene encodes CDR1 LGHDT and CDR2 YNNKEL (reference sequence). V gave up 0 bases and J gave up 7 bases; unmatched junction bases: 9. The CDR3 loop reads CASSQDPKRGGLNEQFF. The CDR3 DNA is TGTGCCAGCAGCCAAGATCCAAAGCGGGGGGGCCTGAATGAGCAGTTCTTC.

The chain has TRBV18 and TRBJ1-1; D is uncertain. This CDR3 region has 13 residues. Germline loops: CDR1 KGHSH, CDR2 LQKENI. Between the trimmed V and J ends, which lost 3 bases and 5 bases, there was a span of 10 bases. The CDR3 region has the DNA TGTGCCAGCTCACCCTCGTCTCGGACTGAAGCTTTCTTT. Translated, it gives CASSPSSRTEAFF.

The chain has TRBV5-1 and TRBJ1-1; 7 positions agree with TRBD1. Germline CDR1 is SGHRS and CDR2 is YFSETQ. V lost 0 bases, J lost 7 bases, and 3 bases stayed unmatched. The CDR3 spans 13 residues. CDR3 nucleotides: TGCGCCAGCAGCTTGGGACAGGGATTTGAAGCTTTCTTT. This translates into CASSLGQGFEAFF.

This chain connects TRBV11-2 to TRBJ1-2; tentative D call: TRBD1 (5 bases). Germline V gene sequence: CDR1 SGHAT, CDR2 FQNNGV. CDR3 length: 14 amino acids. V lost 3 bases and J lost 8, with 16 bases in between. The chain's CDR3 is CASSLMGLGVGYTF. In nucleotides, the CDR3 is TGTGCCAGCAGCTTGATGGGACTAGGGGTGGGCTACACCTTC. The whole variable domain, remainder taken from reference TRBV11-2 and TRBJ1-2, is EAGVAQSPRYKIIEKRQSVAFWCNPISGHATLYWYQQILGQGPKLLIQFQNNGVVDDSQLPKDRFSAERLKGVDSTLKIQPAKLEDSAVYLCASSLMGLGVGYTFGSGTRLTVV.

This chain joins TRBV29-1 and TRBJ2-7; 9 bases agree with TRBD1. Trimming took 4 bases from V and 5 from J; bases not matched to a gene: 6. This CDR3 is 13 amino acids long. CDR1 SQVTM and CDR2 ANQGSEA come from the germline V gene. The CDR3 loop reads CSVGGQGRNEQYF. The CDR3 DNA reads TGCAGCGTTGGGGGACAGGGAAGGAACGAGCAGTACTTC.

The chain recombines TRBV30 with TRBJ1-1; possible D gene TRBD1, 6 bases. In germline, CDR1 is GTSNPN, CDR2 SVGIG (reference sequence). This CDR3 is 16 amino acids long. The V and J ends lost 4 bases and 11 bases respectively, with 29 bases between them. CDR3 residues: CAWMGAPGTGFLRAFF. The CDR3, as DNA: TGTGCCTGGATGGGGGCCCCTGGGACCGGATTTTTGAGGGCTTTCTTT.

Of note for this clone: Since a much larger clone is just one base distant, this may be a read error. This rearrangement joins TRBV9 to TRBJ1-1; the match to TRBD1 covers 7 bases. V lost 4 bases, J lost 1 base, and 4 bases stayed unmatched. This CDR3 spans 14 amino acids. Germline CDR1 reads SGDLS; CDR2 reads YYNGEE. CDR3 loop: CASSLGQPNTEAFF. The CDR3 DNA follows: TGTGCCAGCAGCTTGGGACAGCCGAACACTGAAGCTTTCTTT.

The chain carries TRBV25-1 and TRBJ1-2, with TRBD1 identical over 7 bases. This CDR3 has 13 amino acids. Per the germline V gene, CDR1 is MGHDK and CDR2 is SYGVNS. With 10 bases clipped from V and 3 bases from J, the junction kept 8 bases outside the gene matches. CDR3 nucleotide sequence: TGTGCCACCAGGGGACAGACAGACTATGGCTACACCTTC. Amino acids: CATRGQTDYGYTF.

This clone was recorded a few times. V gene TRBV6-1 combines with J gene TRBJ1-5; D gene ambiguous. Germline V gene data show CDR1 as MNHNS and CDR2 as SASEGT. V shed 0 bases and J shed 11 bases, with 17 bases lying between them. The length of the CDR3 is 15 residues. DNA of the CDR3: TGTGCCAGCAGTGAAGCAGAGCAGGTCCGTCACTCCCAGCATTTT. Translated, it gives CASSEAEQVRHSQHF.

The chain has TRBV10-1 and TRBJ2-3; D is undetermined. Between the trimmed V and J ends, which lost 2 bases and 2 bases, there was a span of 5 bases. This CDR3 has 13 residues. The germline CDR1 and CDR2 sequences are WNHNN and SYGVQD (reference sequence). Here the CDR3 reads CASSEPSTDTQYF. CDR3 in DNA: TGCGCCAGCAGTGAGCCCTCCACAGATACGCAGTATTTT.

The chain uses TRBV24-1 and TRBJ1-5, with 7 bases that match TRBD1. The CDR3 has 13 amino acids. CDR1 is KGHDR and CDR2 is SFDVKD in the germline V gene. V shed 1 base, J shed 7 bases, and the junction held 0 bases outside the gene matches. The CDR3, as DNA: TGTGCCACCAGTGATTTAGGGGGCCAGCCCCAGCATTTT. It codes for CATSDLGGQPQHF.

The V call is TRBV7-9, the J call TRBJ1-1, with D perhaps matching TRBD1 (5 bases). The CDR3 totals 16 residues. The ends were cut back, 2 bases at V and 1 base at J, with 14 bases in the middle. The germline V gene encodes CDR1 SEHNR and CDR2 FQNEAQ (reference sequence). CDR3 nucleotide sequence: TGTGCCAGCAGCTTAAGGAAGGGGAAGAAGAACACTGAAGCTTTCTTT. Translation gives CASSLRKGKKNTEAFF. Based on the CDR3 plus reference TRBV7-9 and TRBJ1-1, the full variable domain is DTGVSQNPRHKITKRGQNVTFRCDPISEHNRLYWYRQTLGQGPEFLTYFQNEAQLEKSRLLSDRFSAERPKGSFSTLEIQRTEQGDSAMYLCASSLRKGKKNTEAFFGQGTRLTVV.

J is TRBJ1-4 and V is TRBV30, with unresolved D. The CDR3 runs 17 residues. The V end lost 0 bases, the J end lost 3 bases, and 17 bases lay between the germline ends. Germline V gene sequence: CDR1 GTSNPN, CDR2 SVGIG (reference sequence). CDR3 bases: TGTGCCTGGAGTGTATACAGTATCAAAGCGGCTAATGAAAAACTGTTTTTT. This gives the protein CAWSVYSIKAANEKLFF.

The chain links TRBV13 to TRBJ2-7; D may be TRBD2 (7 bases). Germline CDR1 PRHDT, CDR2 FYEKMQ (reference sequence). The CDR3 covers 14 residues. The ends were cut back, 4 bases at V and 3 bases at J, with 13 bases in the middle. Here the CDR3 reads CASSSRGAGYEQYF. The CDR3 coding sequence is TGTGCCAGCAGCTCCCGGGGGGCGGGCTACGAGCAGTACTTC. Complete variable domain (other parts from reference TRBV13 and TRBJ2-7): AAGVIQSPRHLIKEKRETATLKCYPIPRHDTVYWYQQGPGQDPQFLISFYEKMQSDKGSIPDRFSAQQFSDYHSELNMSSLELGDSALYFCASSSRGAGYEQYFGPGTRLTVT.

The rearrangement joins TRBV21-1 to TRBJ1-1; the table assigns TRBD1, which was not confirmed against the DNA. TRBV21-1 is labeled a pseudogene. This CDR3 has 17 residues. The CDR3, as DNA: TGTGCCAGCAGCAAAGCGACCCTACGGACAGGGATGTCTGAAGCTTTCTTT. Translation gives CASSKATLRTGMSEAFF.

The chain combines TRBV6-6 with TRBJ1-5, with D perhaps matching TRBD1 (6 bases). The CDR3 runs 15 residues. CDR1 is MNHNY, CDR2 SVGAGI, per germline (reference sequence). Trimming removed 7 bases from V and 0 bases from J, with 13 bases in between. The CDR3 region is CASKGGDFSNQPQHF. The CDR3 DNA follows: TGTGCCAGCAAAGGGGGGGATTTTAGCAATCAGCCCCAGCATTTT.

The V and J genes are TRBV24-1 and TRBJ1-4; the match to TRBD1 covers 12 bases. V lost 4 bases, J lost 6 bases, and 5 bases stayed unmatched. The CDR3 is made up of 16 amino acids. In germline, CDR1 is KGHDR, CDR2 SFDVKD. In DNA, the CDR3 is TGTGCCACCAGTGACGCTGGGACAGGGGGCTATGAAAAACTGTTTTTT. It specifies CATSDAGTGGYEKLFF.

This clone was picked up one time. V and J are TRBV15 and TRBJ1-5; the D gene is possibly TRBD1 (5 bases). The CDR3 has 15 residues. Trimming removed 0 bases from V and 9 bases from J, with 15 bases in between. Germline V gene sequence: CDR1 LNHNV, CDR2 YYDKDF (reference sequence). CDR3 amino acids: CATSRDRVEDRPQHF. The CDR3 nucleotides are TGTGCCACCAGCAGAGACAGGGTAGAGGACCGGCCCCAGCATTTT.

This clone was recorded a few times. V is TRBV6-6 and J is TRBJ1-5, with TRBD1 identical over 12 bases. This CDR3 region has 16 residues. In germline, CDR1 is MNHNY, CDR2 SVGAGI (reference sequence). With 6 bases clipped from V and 7 bases from J, the junction kept 10 bases outside the gene matches. CDR3 region: CASSKPGQGAGQPQHF. CDR3 bases: TGTGCCAGCAGCAAACCGGGACAGGGGGCTGGGCAGCCCCAGCATTTT.

The chain recombines TRBV6-5 with TRBJ2-3, with 7 nucleotides matching TRBD1. This CDR3 region has 13 residues. Looked up from germline, CDR1 is MNHEY and CDR2 is SVGAGI. Trimming removed 7 bases from V and 3 bases from J; junction bases left unmatched: 4. CDR3 amino acids: CASTEQGTDTQYF. CDR3 DNA: TGTGCCAGCACCGAACAGGGGACAGATACGCAGTATTTT.

V and J are TRBV21-1 and TRBJ2-5; the table gives TRBD1 as D, unverified against the DNA. TRBV21-1 is marked as a pseudogene. The CDR3 spans 15 residues. This CDR3 is CASSKTGGVQETQYF. CDR3 bases: TGTGCCAGCAGCAAAACAGGGGGGGTACAAGAGACCCAGTACTTC.

The CDR3 region is CASSTGSGGLRGNSPLHF. CDR3 nucleotide sequence: TGTGCCAGCAGCACAGGGTCGGGGGGACTCCGTGGGAATTCACCCCTCCACTTT. This rearrangement joins TRBV3-1 (or the pseudogene TRBV3-2) to TRBJ1-6, with D maybe TRBD1 (6 bases). The germline V and J ends were trimmed by 5 bases and 7 bases, with 24 bases remaining between them. The length of the CDR3 is 18 residues. Germline lookup yields CDR1 LGHDT and CDR2 YNNKEL (reference sequence).

This clone was detected once. The chain carries TRBV30 and TRBJ2-1; D perhaps matches TRBD1 (5 bases). Looked up from germline, CDR1 is GTSNPN and CDR2 is SVGIG (reference sequence). The CDR3 is made up of 12 amino acids. Trimming pared 2 bases from V and 9 bases from J, leaving 11 bases between. The CDR3 DNA is TGTGCCTGGAGTCCTCAGGGCTTTGAGCAGTTCTTC. It codes for CAWSPQGFEQFF. Supplemented by reference TRBV30 and TRBJ2-1, the full variable domain reads SQTIHQWPATLVQPVGSPLSLECTVEGTSNPNLYWYRQAAGRGLQLLFYSVGIGQISSEVPQNLSASRPQDRQFILSSKKLLLSDSGFYLCAWSPQGFEQFFGPGTRLTVL.

This clone showed up just once. CDR3: CASSPQGGVHNEQFF. The CDR3 DNA is TGTGCCAGCAGCCCGCAAGGGGGGGTACACAATGAGCAGTTCTTC. The chain has TRBV7-9 and TRBJ2-1, with a tentative D call TRBD2 (7 bases). V dropped 5 bases and J dropped 5 bases, with 16 bases sitting between them. CDR3 length equals 15 residues. From germline, CDR1 is SEHNR and CDR2 FQNEAQ (reference sequence).

The genes are TRBV24-1 and TRBJ2-3; D ambiguous. The V gene's germline CDR1 is KGHDR and CDR2 SFDVKD. The CDR3 has 14 amino acids. V shed 4 bases and J shed 4 bases, with 11 bases lying between them. Written as DNA, the CDR3 is TGTGCCACCAGTGACACAGAACCCCCAGATACGCAGTATTTT. Protein: CATSDTEPPDTQYF.

The chain has TRBV19 and TRBJ2-7; D possibly corresponds to TRBD2 (6 bases). Trimming took off 9 bases at V and 5 bases at J, with 14 bases between the two ends. The CDR3 is 12 amino acids. CDR1 and CDR2 from the germline V gene are LNHDA and SQIVND (reference sequence). CDR3 DNA: TGTGCCAGCGCCCGGCGGGGAGACGAGCAGTACTTC. Translated: CASARRGDEQYF. Using reference TRBV19 and TRBJ2-7 for the parts outside the CDR3, the full variable domain is DGGITQSPKYLFRKEGQNVTLSCEQNLNHDAMYWYRQDPGQGLRLIYYSQIVNDFQKGDIAEGYSVSREKKESFPLTVTSAQKNPTAFYLCASARRGDEQYFGPGTRLTVT.